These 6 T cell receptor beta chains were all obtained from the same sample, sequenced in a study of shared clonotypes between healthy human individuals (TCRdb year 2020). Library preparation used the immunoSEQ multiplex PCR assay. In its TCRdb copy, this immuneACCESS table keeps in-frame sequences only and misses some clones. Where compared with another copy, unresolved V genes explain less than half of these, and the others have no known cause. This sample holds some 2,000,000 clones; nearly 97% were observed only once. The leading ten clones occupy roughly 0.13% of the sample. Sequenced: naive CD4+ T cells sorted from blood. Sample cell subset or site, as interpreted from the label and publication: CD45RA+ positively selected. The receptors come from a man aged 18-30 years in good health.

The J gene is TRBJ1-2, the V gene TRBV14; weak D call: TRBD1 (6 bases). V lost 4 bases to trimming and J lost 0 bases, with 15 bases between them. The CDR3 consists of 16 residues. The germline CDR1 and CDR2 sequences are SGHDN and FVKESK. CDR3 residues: CASSRYREATNYGYTF. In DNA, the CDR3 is TGTGCCAGCAGCCGCTACAGGGAAGCAACTAACTATGGCTACACCTTC. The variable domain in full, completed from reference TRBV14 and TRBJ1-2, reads EAGVTQFPSHSVIEKGQTVTLRCDPISGHDNLYWYRRVMGKEIKFLLHFVKESKQDESGMPNNRFLAERTGGTYSTLKVQPAELEDSGVYFCASSRYREATNYGYTFGSGTRLTVV.

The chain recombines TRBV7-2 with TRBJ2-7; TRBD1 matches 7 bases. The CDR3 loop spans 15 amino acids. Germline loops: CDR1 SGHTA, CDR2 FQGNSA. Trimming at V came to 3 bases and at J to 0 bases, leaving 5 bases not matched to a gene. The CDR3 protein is CASSLGQISSYEQYF. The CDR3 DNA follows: TGTGCCAGCAGCTTGGGACAGATTAGCTCCTACGAGCAGTACTTC.

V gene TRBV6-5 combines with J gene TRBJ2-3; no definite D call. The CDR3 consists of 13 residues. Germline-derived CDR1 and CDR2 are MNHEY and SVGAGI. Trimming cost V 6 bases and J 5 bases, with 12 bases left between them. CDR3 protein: CASSRTTRDTQYF. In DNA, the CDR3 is TGTGCCAGCAGCCGGACGACACGAGATACGCAGTATTTT.

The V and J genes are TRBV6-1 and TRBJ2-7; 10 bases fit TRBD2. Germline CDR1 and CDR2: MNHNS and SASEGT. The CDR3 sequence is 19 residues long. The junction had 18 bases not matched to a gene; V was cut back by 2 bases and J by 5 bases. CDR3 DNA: TGTGCCAGCAGTGAAAGGGTTGCTAGCGGGGGCCGAGCCGCCCACGAGCAGTACTTC. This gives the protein CASSERVASGGRAAHEQYF.

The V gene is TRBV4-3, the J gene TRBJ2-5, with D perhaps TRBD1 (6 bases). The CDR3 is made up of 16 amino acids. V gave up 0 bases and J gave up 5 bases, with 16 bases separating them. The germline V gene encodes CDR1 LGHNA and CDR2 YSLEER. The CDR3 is CASSQDLGQFYETQYF. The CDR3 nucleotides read TGCGCCAGCAGCCAAGATCTAGGACAGTTCTACGAGACCCAGTACTTC.

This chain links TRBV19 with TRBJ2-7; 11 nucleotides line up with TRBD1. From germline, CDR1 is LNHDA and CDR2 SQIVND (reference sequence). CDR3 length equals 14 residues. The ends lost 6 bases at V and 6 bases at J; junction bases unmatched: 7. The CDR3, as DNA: TGTGCCAGTAGAAAAGGACAGGGGGCGGGCGAGCAGTACTTC. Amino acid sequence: CASRKGQGAGEQYF.